Each of the 24 T cell receptor beta chains below was sequenced from the same sample in a study of low-dose radiotherapy and immunotherapy resistance in tumors (dated by TCRdb to between 2022 and 2023). The time point label, read with the paper, signifies: before trial treatment. Data came from an Illumina HiSeq 2500. Superscript III and a set of TRAV- and TRBV-specific primers were used to synthesize first-strand cDNA, so that both TCRalpha and TCRbeta chains were covered. TCRs were amplified for 15 to 20 PCR cycles with Phusion, using a constant-region primer paired with the adapter attached to the V primers. The raw public data were reprocessed by TCRdb itself: fastp quality trimming at Q25, MiXCR clonotype calling, in-frame beta chains only. One record per CDR3 amino acid sequence lists the most common genes and DNA. The sample has under 70,000 distinct CDR3 sequences on record, under 30% of them singletons. The ten largest make up approximately 5.7% of the sample.

This material consisted of PBMCs, taken before treatment. All receptors derive from a male donor with prostate cancer.

This clonotype was seen ten or more times. The rearrangement joins TRBV9 to TRBJ2-2, with TRBD1 matching over 7 bases. The V segment lost 1 base and the J segment 6 bases; nucleotides outside the gene matches: 3. Germline CDR1 is SGDLS and CDR2 is YYNGEE. The CDR3 extends over 14 amino acids. The CDR3 protein is CASSVPDRAGELFF. DNA of the CDR3: TGTGCCAGCAGCGTACCTGACAGGGCCGGGGAGCTGTTTTTT.

This clonotype showed up many times. The chain couples TRBV19 to TRBJ1-1, with D unclear. This CDR3 contains 15 residues. Trimming shortened V by 4 bases and J by 1 base, and 13 bases separated the two germline ends. Germline V gives CDR1 LNHDA, CDR2 SQIVND (reference sequence). DNA of the CDR3: TGTGCCAGTAGTAAACGAACAGCCCAGAACACTGAAGCTTTCTTT. Translating gives CASSKRTAQNTEAFF. Based on the CDR3 plus reference TRBV19 and TRBJ1-1, the full variable domain is DGGITQSPKYLFRKEGQNVTLSCEQNLNHDAMYWYRQDPGQGLRLIYYSQIVNDFQKGDIAEGYSVSREKKESFPLTVTSAQKNPTAFYLCASSKRTAQNTEAFFGQGTRLTVV.

A remark on this clonotype: One end of the junction varies from germline; a read error may be responsible. The chain has TRBV20-1 and TRBJ2-3; no clear D. The CDR3 is 15 residues long. Germline loops: CDR1 DFQATT, CDR2 SNEGSKA (reference sequence). CDR3 region: CSANGSIESPDTQDF. Written as DNA, the CDR3 is TGCAGTGCTAATGGATCTATAGAGAGCCCAGATACGCAGGATTTT.

This clonotype was counted many times. The chain combines TRBV5-1 with TRBJ2-3; D remains unclear. Germline values: CDR1 SGHRS, CDR2 YFSETQ. V shed 3 bases and J shed 0 bases, with 8 bases lying between them. This CDR3 region has 14 residues. CDR3 sequence reads: CASSSGSSTDTQYF. The CDR3 DNA sequence: TGCGCCAGCAGCTCCGGGTCTAGCACAGATACGCAGTATTTT.

The rearrangement uses TRBV29-1 and TRBJ2-2; 10 bases are a match to TRBD1. This CDR3 spans 14 amino acids. The germline V gene encodes CDR1 SQVTM and CDR2 ANQGSEA. V was clipped by 6 bases and J by 7 bases; unmatched bases: 8. CDR3 bases: TGCAGCGTGCCCGACAGGGGGCGGGTCGGGGAGCTGTTTTTT. This sequence encodes CSVPDRGRVGELFF.

The chain employs TRBV6-1 and TRBJ2-6, with D tentatively TRBD1 (5 bases). The CDR3 is made up of 14 amino acids. From germline, CDR1 is MNHNS and CDR2 SASEGT. V dropped 6 bases and J dropped 6 bases, with 12 bases sitting between them. The CDR3 sequence: CASSRVGAANVLTF. CDR3 nucleotides: TGTGCCAGCAGCAGGGTTGGAGCGGCCAACGTCCTGACTTTC.

This clonotype was observed a few times. The J gene is TRBJ2-7, the V gene TRBV28, with D hard to call. The CDR3 runs to 12 residues. Trimming stripped 7 bases from V and 5 bases from J, with 12 bases between. Germline-derived CDR1 and CDR2 are MDHEN and SYDVKM. The CDR3 DNA sequence: TGTGCCAGCATGGCTAAATCCGACGAGCAGTACTTC. Encoded protein: CASMAKSDEQYF.

The table lists this clonotype with a few counts. The CDR3 sequence: CASSFAGTSGRRSRGEQYF. CDR3 DNA: TGTGCCAGCAGCTTCGCCGGGACTAGCGGCAGGAGGTCCCGGGGAGAGCAGTACTTC. This sequence joins TRBV5-4 and TRBJ2-7, with TRBD2 matching 11 bases. CDR1 and CDR2 from the germline V gene are SGHNT and YYREEE (reference sequence). V shed 2 bases, J shed 7 bases, and the junction held 20 bases outside the gene matches. There are 19 residues in the CDR3. The full variable domain, completed using reference TRBV5-4 and TRBJ2-7, is ETGVTQSPTHLIKTRGQQVTLRCSSQSGHNTVSWYQQALGQGPQFIFQYYREEENGRGNFPPRFSGLQFPNYSSELNVNALELDDSALYLCASSFAGTSGRRSRGEQYFGPGTRLTVT.

This clonotype was picked up many times. The chain carries TRBV11-2 and TRBJ2-3; no reliable D call. V lost 3 bases and J 4 bases, leaving 11 bases between the germline ends. The CDR3 consists of 14 residues. Germline V CDR1 and CDR2: SGHAT, FQNNGV. Here the CDR3 DNA reads TGTGCCAGCAGCTTTTACCTGAAACCAGATACGCAGTATTTT. This sequence encodes CASSFYLKPDTQYF.

This clonotype came up many times. V usage is TRBV5-1 and J usage is TRBJ2-7, with no clear D. Trimming stripped 4 bases from V and 4 bases from J, with 12 bases between. This CDR3 has 13 residues. Germline CDR1 is SGHRS and CDR2 is YFSETQ. The CDR3 DNA reads as TGCGCCAGCAGCCAAGGGCAGCTTTACGAGCAGTACTTC. This translates into CASSQGQLYEQYF.

As for this clonotype: A single base is all that separates this from a far larger clone, so a read error is likely. V usage is TRBV6-1 and J usage is TRBJ1-6; D is uncertain. The length of the CDR3 is 13 residues. Germline V gives CDR1 MNHNS, CDR2 SASEGT. This CDR3 reads CASTGVRNSPVHF. CDR3 in DNA: TGTGCCAGCACCGGGGTCCGGAATTCACCCGTCCACTTT.

This clonotype was observed many times. The chain uses TRBV28 and TRBJ2-5, with D hard to call. CDR1 and CDR2 from the germline V gene are MDHEN and SYDVKM. The CDR3 runs 14 residues. V was shortened by 4 bases and J by 0 bases, with 9 bases between the two germline ends. CDR3 amino acids: CASSSRRYQETQYF. In DNA, the CDR3 is TGTGCCAGCAGTTCCCGCAGGTACCAAGAGACCCAGTACTTC.

This clonotype was counted many times. The chain is built from TRBV15 and TRBJ1-5; TRBD1 is a possible D gene (6 bases). The ends were cut back, 0 bases at V and 3 bases at J, with 12 bases in the middle. Germline CDR1 LNHNV, CDR2 YYDKDF (reference sequence). This CDR3 is 16 amino acids long. CDR3 sequence (DNA): TGTGCCACCAGCAGAGATCGGGGGGGCGTCAATCAGCCCCAGCATTTT. This translates into CATSRDRGGVNQPQHF.

This clonotype appeared many times. V usage is TRBV18 and J usage is TRBJ2-7; D call uncertain. V was pared by 1 base and J by 6 bases, with 19 bases between. The CDR3 runs 16 residues. Germline values: CDR1 KGHSH, CDR2 LQKENI. CDR3 coding DNA: TGTGCCAGCTCACCACTGGATAGCAGGATCTTCGGCGAGCAGTACTTC. Amino acids: CASSPLDSRIFGEQYF.

The chain carries TRBV7-6 and TRBJ1-2; 9 bases agree with TRBD1. Looked up from germline, CDR1 is SGHVS and CDR2 is FNYEAQ. The CDR3 runs 15 residues. V shed 5 bases, J shed 4 bases, and the junction held 8 bases outside the gene matches. CDR3 in DNA: TGTGCCAGCAGCCAGGGACAGGGAGGGTTCTATGGCTACACCTTC. Its protein product is CASSQGQGGFYGYTF.

This clonotype has at least ten counts. The V gene is TRBV2, the J gene TRBJ2-2; D possibly corresponds to TRBD1 (6 bases). V was cut by 1 base and J by 4 bases, with 7 bases left in between. The CDR3 length is 14 residues. The germline gives CDR1 SNHLY, CDR2 FYNNEI. The CDR3 here is CASSEGTATGELFF. CDR3 DNA sequence: TGTGCCAGCAGTGAAGGGACAGCCACCGGGGAGCTGTTTTTT. The full variable domain, with the rest looked up from reference TRBV2 and TRBJ2-2, is EPEVTQTPSHQVTQMGQEVILRCVPISNHLYFYWYRQILGQKVEFLVSFYNNEISEKSEIFDDQFSVERPDGSNFTLKIRSTKLEDSAMYFCASSEGTATGELFFGEGSRLTVL.

This clonotype turned up a few times. The chain recombines TRBV20-1 with TRBJ2-5; D might be TRBD2 (5 bases). The germline gives CDR1 DFQATT, CDR2 SNEGSKA (reference sequence). This CDR3 is 13 amino acids long. Between the trimmed V and J ends, which lost 8 bases and 1 base, there was a span of 14 bases. The CDR3 region has the DNA TGCAGTACTGTAGGCGGGCCCCAAGAGACCCAGTACTTC. It specifies CSTVGGPQETQYF.

This clonotype was recorded only once. This chain links TRBV5-1 with TRBJ2-1, with D perhaps being TRBD1 or TRBD2 (5 bases each). V was cut by 6 bases and J by 2 bases, with 15 bases left in between. The CDR3 runs 15 residues. Germline CDR1 reads SGHRS; CDR2 reads YFSETQ. Written as DNA, the CDR3 is TGCGCCAGCACCATAACCGGGACGCCCTACAATGAGCAGTTCTTC. It yields the protein CASTITGTPYNEQFF.

This clonotype occurred a few times. The chain recombines TRBV28 with TRBJ2-3; 8 positions match TRBD1. CDR3 length: 15 amino acids. The V gene's germline CDR1 is MDHEN and CDR2 SYDVKM. J lost 4 bases, V lost 7 bases, and 10 bases had no gene match. CDR3 coding DNA: TGTGCCAGCAATGGACAGGGCAATGGGGCAGATACGCAGTATTTT. Its protein product is CASNGQGNGADTQYF.

This clonotype appeared many times. The rearrangement uses TRBV20-1 and TRBJ1-3; weak D call: TRBD1 (5 bases). Germline-derived CDR1 and CDR2 are DFQATT and SNEGSKA (reference sequence). With 1 base removed from V and 5 bases from J, the gap between germline ends came to 15 bases. CDR3 length: 15 residues. CDR3 sequence: CSARGLAGERNTIYF. CDR3 nucleotides: TGCAGTGCTAGAGGTCTGGCGGGGGAACGAAACACCATATATTTT.

Ten or more counts support this clonotype. The rearrangement links TRBV19 to TRBJ2-2; TRBD1 might be the D (6 bases). The CDR3 is 15 amino acids. CDR1 LNHDA and CDR2 SQIVND come from the germline V gene (reference sequence). V shed 5 bases and J shed 6 bases, with 16 bases lying between them. The CDR3, as DNA: TGTGCCAGTAGTCCCAGGGGTAGAACACCCGGGGAGCTGTTTTTT. It codes for CASSPRGRTPGELFF.

This clonotype has a handful of counts. A much more abundant neighbour one base away suggests this may be a read error. V is TRBV6-2 or TRBV6-3 and J is TRBJ2-1; D is perhaps TRBD1 (6 bases). V gave up 2 bases and J gave up 10 bases, with 18 bases separating them. CDR1 is MNHEY, CDR2 SVGEGT, per germline. This CDR3 is built from 15 residues. In nucleotides, the CDR3 is TGTGCCAGCAGTTACCCCTATCCCGGGACAAACGAGCAGTTCTTC. It yields the protein CASSYPYPGTNEQFF.

This clonotype was seen repeatedly, ten times or more. This chain links TRBV29-1 with TRBJ2-1, with a possible D match to TRBD2 (5 bases). This CDR3 is built from 11 residues. V dropped 6 bases and J dropped 10 bases, with 13 bases sitting between them. CDR1 is SQVTM and CDR2 is ANQGSEA in the germline V gene. CDR3 region: CSVTKLEEQFF. The DNA of the CDR3 is TGCAGCGTGACTAAACTTGAGGAGCAGTTCTTC.

A few counts support this clonotype. A far larger clone is one nucleotide away, so this likely arose from a read error. This sequence joins TRBV5-1 and TRBJ2-7; 13 bases match TRBD2. Losses at the gene ends were 3 bases for V and 7 bases for J; bases not matched to a gene: 7. This CDR3 is 15 amino acids long. Germline CDR1 and CDR2: SGHRS and YFSETQ. CDR3 DNA sequence: TGCGCCAGCAGCTGGGGGACTAGCGGGACTCGTGAGCAGTACTTC. The encoded protein is CASSWGTSGTREQYF. The full variable domain, completed using reference TRBV5-1 and TRBJ2-7, is KAGVTQTPRYLIKTRGQQVTLSCSPISGHRSVSWYQQTPGQGLQFLFEYFSETQRNKGNFPGRFSGRQFSNSRSEMNVSTLELGDSALYLCASSWGTSGTREQYFGPGTRLTVT.